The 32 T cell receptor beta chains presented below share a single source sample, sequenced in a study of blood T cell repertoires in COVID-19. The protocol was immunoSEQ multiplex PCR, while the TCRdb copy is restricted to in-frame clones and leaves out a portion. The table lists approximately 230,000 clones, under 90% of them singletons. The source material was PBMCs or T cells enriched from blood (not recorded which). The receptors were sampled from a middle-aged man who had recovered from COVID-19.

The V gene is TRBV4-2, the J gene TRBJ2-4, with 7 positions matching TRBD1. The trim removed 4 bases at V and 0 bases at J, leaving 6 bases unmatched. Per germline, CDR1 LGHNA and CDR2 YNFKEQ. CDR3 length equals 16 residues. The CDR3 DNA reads TGTGCCAGCAGCCTGGAGCACAGGGGAGCCAAAAACATTCAGTACTTC. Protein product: CASSLEHRGAKNIQYF.

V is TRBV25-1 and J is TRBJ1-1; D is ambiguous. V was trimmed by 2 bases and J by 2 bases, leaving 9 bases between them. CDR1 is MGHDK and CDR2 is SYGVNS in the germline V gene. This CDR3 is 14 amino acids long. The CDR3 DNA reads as TGTGCCAGCAGTGAAGCTCCAGGAAACACTGAAGCTTTCTTT. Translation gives CASSEAPGNTEAFF.

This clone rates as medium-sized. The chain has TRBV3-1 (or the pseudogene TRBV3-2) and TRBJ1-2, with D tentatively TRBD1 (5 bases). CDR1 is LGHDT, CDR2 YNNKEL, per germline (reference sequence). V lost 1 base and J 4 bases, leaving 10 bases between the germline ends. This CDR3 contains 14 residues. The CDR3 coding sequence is TGTGCCAGCAGCCAAGCCGACGACAGCTATGGCTACACCTTC. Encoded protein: CASSQADDSYGYTF.

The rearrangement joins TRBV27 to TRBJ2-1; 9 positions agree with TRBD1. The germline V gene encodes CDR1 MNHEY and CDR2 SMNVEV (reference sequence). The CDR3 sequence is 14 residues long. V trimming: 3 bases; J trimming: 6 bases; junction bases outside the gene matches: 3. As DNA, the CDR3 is TGTGCCAGCAGTTTTGGGACAGGGACCAATGAGCAGTTCTTC. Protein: CASSFGTGTNEQFF.

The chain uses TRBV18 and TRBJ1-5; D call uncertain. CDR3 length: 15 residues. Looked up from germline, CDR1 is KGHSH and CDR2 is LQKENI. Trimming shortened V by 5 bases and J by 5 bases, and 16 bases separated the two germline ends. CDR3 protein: CASSAMEGKDQPQHF. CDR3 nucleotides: TGTGCCAGCTCAGCGATGGAGGGTAAGGATCAGCCCCAGCATTTT. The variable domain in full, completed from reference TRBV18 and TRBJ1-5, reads NAGVMQNPRHLVRRRGQEARLRCSPMKGHSHVYWYRQLPEEGLKFMVYLQKENIIDESGMPKERFSAEFPKEGPSILRIQQVVRGDSAAYFCASSAMEGKDQPQHFGDGTRLSIL.

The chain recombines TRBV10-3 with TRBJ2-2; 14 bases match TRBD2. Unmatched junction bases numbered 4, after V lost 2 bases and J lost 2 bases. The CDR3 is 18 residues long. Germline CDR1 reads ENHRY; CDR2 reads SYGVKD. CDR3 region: CAISERGTSGGNTGELFF. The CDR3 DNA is TGTGCCATCAGTGAGCGTGGGACTAGCGGGGGCAACACCGGGGAGCTGTTTTTT.

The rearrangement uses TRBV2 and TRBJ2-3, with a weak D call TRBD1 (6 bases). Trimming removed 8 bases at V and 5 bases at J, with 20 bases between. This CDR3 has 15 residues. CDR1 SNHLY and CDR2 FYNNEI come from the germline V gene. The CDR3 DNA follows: TGTGCCAGCTCTATAATCAGGGGAGATCAAGATACGCAGTATTTT. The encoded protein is CASSIIRGDQDTQYF. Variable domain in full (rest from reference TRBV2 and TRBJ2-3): EPEVTQTPSHQVTQMGQEVILRCVPISNHLYFYWYRQILGQKVEFLVSFYNNEISEKSEIFDDQFSVERPDGSNFTLKIRSTKLEDSAMYFCASSIIRGDQDTQYFGPGTRLTVL.

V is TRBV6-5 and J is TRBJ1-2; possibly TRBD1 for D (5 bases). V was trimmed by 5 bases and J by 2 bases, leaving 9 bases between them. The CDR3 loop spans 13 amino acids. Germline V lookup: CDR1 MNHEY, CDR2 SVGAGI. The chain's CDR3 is CASSQDMNYGYTF. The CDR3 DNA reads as TGTGCCAGCAGTCAGGACATGAACTATGGCTACACCTTC.

CDR3 nucleotides: TGTGCCAGCAGTGACAGGGGAACTGAAGCTTTCTTT. As protein: CASSDRGTEAFF. The chain links TRBV2 to TRBJ1-1, with D tentatively TRBD1 (6 bases). V was pared by 3 bases and J by 5 bases, with 7 bases between. This CDR3 has 12 amino acids. Germline-derived CDR1 and CDR2 are SNHLY and FYNNEI.

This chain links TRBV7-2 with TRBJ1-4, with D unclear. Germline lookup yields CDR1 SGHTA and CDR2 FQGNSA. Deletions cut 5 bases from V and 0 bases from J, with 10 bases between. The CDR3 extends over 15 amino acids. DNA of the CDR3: TGTGCCAGCAGCATACCGGGTTCAACTAATGAAAAACTGTTTTTT. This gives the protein CASSIPGSTNEKLFF. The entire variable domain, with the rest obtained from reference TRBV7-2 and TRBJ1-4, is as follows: GAGVSQSPSNKVTEKGKDVELRCDPISGHTALYWYRQSLGQGLEFLIYFQGNSAPDKSGLPSDRFSAERTGGSVSTLTIQRTQQEDSAVYLCASSIPGSTNEKLFFGSGTQLSVL.

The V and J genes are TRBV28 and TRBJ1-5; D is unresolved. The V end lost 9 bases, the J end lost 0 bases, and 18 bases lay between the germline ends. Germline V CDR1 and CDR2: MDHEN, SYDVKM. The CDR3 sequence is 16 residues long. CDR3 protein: CASRDGLGYSNQPQHF. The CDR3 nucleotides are TGTGCCAGTAGAGACGGACTTGGTTATAGCAATCAGCCCCAGCATTTT.

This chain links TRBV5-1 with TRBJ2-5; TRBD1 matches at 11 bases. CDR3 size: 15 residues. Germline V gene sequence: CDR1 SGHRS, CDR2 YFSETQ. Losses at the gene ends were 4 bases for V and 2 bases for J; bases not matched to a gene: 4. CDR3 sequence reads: CASSAGTGGQETQYF. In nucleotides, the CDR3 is TGCGCCAGCAGCGCCGGGACAGGGGGTCAAGAGACCCAGTACTTC.

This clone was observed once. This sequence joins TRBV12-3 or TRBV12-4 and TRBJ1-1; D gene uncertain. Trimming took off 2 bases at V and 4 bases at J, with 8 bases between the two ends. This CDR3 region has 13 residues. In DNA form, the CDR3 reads TGTGCCAGCAGTTTACGTGTTAGCACTGAAGCTTTCTTT. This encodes CASSLRVSTEAFF.

The CDR3 sequence: CASSKGAAGNTEAFF. The CDR3 nucleotides read TGTGCCAGTAGTAAAGGGGCAGCAGGGAACACTGAAGCTTTCTTT. The gene calls are TRBV19 and TRBJ1-1; weak D call: TRBD1 (5 bases). This CDR3 comprises 15 residues. V was trimmed by 4 bases and J by 1 base, leaving 13 bases between them. CDR1 LNHDA and CDR2 SQIVND come from the germline V gene (reference sequence).

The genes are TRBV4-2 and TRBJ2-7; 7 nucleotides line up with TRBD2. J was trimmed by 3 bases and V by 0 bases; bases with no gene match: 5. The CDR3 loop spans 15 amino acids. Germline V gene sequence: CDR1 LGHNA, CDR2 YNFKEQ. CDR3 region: CASSQDWRELYEQYF. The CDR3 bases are TGTGCCAGCAGCCAAGACTGGCGGGAGCTCTACGAGCAGTACTTC.

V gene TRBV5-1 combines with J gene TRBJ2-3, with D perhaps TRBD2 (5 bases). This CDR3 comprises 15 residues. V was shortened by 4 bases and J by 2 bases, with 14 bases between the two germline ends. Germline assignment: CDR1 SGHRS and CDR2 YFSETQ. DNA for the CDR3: TGCGCCAGCAGCCCATCCCCAGCGGTCACAGATACGCAGTATTTT. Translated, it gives CASSPSPAVTDTQYF. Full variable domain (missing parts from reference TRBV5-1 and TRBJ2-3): KAGVTQTPRYLIKTRGQQVTLSCSPISGHRSVSWYQQTPGQGLQFLFEYFSETQRNKGNFPGRFSGRQFSNSRSEMNVSTLELGDSALYLCASSPSPAVTDTQYFGPGTRLTVL.

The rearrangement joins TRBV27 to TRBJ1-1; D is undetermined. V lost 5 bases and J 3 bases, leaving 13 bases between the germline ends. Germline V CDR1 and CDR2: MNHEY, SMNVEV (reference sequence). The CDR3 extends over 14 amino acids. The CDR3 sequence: CASSRTRQHTEAFF. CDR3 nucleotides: TGTGCCAGCAGTCGTACGAGGCAGCACACTGAAGCTTTCTTT.

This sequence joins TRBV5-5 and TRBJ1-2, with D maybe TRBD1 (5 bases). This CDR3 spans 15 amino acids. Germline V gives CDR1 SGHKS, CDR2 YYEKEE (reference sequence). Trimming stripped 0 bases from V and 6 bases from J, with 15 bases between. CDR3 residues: CASSLEGSGVNGYTF. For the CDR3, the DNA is TGTGCCAGCAGCTTGGAGGGTTCGGGGGTAAATGGCTACACCTTC. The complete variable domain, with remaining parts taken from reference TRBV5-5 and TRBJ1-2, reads DAGVTQSPTHLIKTRGQQVTLRCSPISGHKSVSWYQQVLGQGPQFIFQYYEKEERGRGNFPDRFSARQFPNYSSELNVNALLLGDSALYLCASSLEGSGVNGYTFGSGTRLTVV.

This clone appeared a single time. The CDR3 DNA follows: TGCGCCAGCAGCTTTGACGCGGGGACAGATACGCAGTATTTT. It translates to CASSFDAGTDTQYF. This chain uses TRBV5-1 with TRBJ2-3; perhaps TRBD2 as D (6 bases). The germline V and J ends were trimmed by 2 bases and 3 bases, with 10 bases remaining between them. Per the germline V gene, CDR1 is SGHRS and CDR2 is YFSETQ. The CDR3 has 14 residues.

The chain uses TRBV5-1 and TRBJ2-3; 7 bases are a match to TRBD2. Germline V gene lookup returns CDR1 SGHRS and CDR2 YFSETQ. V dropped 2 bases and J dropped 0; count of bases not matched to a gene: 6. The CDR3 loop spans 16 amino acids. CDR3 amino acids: CASSFLAERSTDTQYF. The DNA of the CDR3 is TGCGCCAGCAGCTTTCTAGCGGAAAGGAGCACAGATACGCAGTATTTT.

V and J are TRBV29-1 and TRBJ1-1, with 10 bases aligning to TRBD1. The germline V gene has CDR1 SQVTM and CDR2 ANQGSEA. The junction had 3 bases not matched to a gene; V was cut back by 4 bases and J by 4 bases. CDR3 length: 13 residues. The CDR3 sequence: CSVGRDRGTEAFF. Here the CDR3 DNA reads TGCAGCGTTGGCCGGGACAGGGGCACTGAAGCTTTCTTT.

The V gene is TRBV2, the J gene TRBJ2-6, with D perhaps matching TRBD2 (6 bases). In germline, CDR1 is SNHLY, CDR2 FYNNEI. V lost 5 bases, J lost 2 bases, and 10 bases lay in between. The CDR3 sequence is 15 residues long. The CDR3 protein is CASSWGDPGANVLTF. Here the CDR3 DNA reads TGTGCCAGCAGTTGGGGGGACCCTGGGGCCAACGTCCTGACTTTC.

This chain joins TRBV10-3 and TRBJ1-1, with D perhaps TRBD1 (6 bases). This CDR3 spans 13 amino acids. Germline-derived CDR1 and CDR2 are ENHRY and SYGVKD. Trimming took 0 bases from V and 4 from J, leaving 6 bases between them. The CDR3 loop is CAISESGGTEAFF. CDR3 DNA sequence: TGTGCCATCAGTGAGTCAGGGGGCACTGAAGCTTTCTTT.

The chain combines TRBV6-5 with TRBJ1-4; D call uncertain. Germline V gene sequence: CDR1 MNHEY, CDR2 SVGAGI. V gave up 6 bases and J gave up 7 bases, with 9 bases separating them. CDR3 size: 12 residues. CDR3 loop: CASRRSSEKLFF. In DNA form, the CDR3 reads TGTGCCAGCAGGCGGAGTTCTGAAAAACTGTTTTTT.

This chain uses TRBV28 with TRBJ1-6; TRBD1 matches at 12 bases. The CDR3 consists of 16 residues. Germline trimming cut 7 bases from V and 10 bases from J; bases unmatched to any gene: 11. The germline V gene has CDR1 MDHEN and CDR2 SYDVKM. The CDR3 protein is CASIWDRGPRDSPLHF. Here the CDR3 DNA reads TGTGCCAGCATTTGGGACAGGGGGCCAAGAGACTCACCCCTCCACTTT.

DNA for the CDR3: TGTGCCAGTAGTATAACGGCTAGCGCATACAATGAGCAGTTCTTC. Its translation: CASSITASAYNEQFF. This chain uses TRBV19 with TRBJ2-1; D is perhaps TRBD2 (6 bases). The CDR3 runs 15 residues. Germline assignment: CDR1 LNHDA and CDR2 SQIVND (reference sequence). V lost 2 bases to trimming and J lost 4 bases, with 12 bases between them.

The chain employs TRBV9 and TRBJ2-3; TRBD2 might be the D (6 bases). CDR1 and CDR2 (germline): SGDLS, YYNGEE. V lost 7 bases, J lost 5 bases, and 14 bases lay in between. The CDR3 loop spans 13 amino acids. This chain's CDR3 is CASGGSAGDTQYF. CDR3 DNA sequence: TGTGCCAGCGGGGGGTCCGCGGGAGATACGCAGTATTTT.

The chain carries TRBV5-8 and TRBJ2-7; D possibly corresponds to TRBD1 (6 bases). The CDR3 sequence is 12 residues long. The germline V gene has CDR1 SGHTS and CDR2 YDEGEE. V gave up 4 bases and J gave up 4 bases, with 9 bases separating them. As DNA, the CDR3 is TGTGCCAGCAGCAGGACAGATTACGAGCAGTACTTC. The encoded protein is CASSRTDYEQYF.

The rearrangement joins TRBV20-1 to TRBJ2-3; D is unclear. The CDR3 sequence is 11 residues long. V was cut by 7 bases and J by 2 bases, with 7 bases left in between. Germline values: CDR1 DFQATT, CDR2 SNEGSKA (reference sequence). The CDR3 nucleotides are TGCAGTGTCTACCCCACAGATACGCAGTATTTT. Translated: CSVYPTDTQYF.

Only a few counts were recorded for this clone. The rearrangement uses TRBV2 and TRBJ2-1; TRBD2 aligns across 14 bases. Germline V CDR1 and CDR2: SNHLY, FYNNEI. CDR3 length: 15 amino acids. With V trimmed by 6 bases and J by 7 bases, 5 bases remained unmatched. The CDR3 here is CASRTGTSGSNEQFF. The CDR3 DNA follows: TGTGCCAGCAGAACCGGGACTAGCGGGAGTAATGAGCAGTTCTTC.

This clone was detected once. CDR3 in amino acids: CASSILQGAIYEQYF. The DNA of the CDR3 is TGTGCCAGTAGTATACTCCAGGGGGCTATCTACGAGCAGTACTTC. This chain connects TRBV19 to TRBJ2-7; 8 positions agree with TRBD1. There are 15 residues in the CDR3. V lost 2 bases to trimming and J lost 3 bases; unmatched junction nucleotides: 6. Per the germline V gene, CDR1 is LNHDA and CDR2 is SQIVND (reference sequence).

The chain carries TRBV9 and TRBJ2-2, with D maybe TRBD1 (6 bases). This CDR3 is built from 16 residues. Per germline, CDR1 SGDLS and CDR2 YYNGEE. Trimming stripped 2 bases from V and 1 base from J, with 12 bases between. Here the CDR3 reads CASSVGPGQNTGELFF. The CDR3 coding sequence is TGTGCCAGCAGCGTGGGACCGGGACAGAACACCGGGGAGCTGTTTTTT. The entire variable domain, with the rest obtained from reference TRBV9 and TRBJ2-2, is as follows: DSGVTQTPKHLITATGQRVTLRCSPRSGDLSVYWYQQSLDQGLQFLIQYYNGEERAKGNILERFSAQQFPDLHSELNLSSLELGDSALYFCASSVGPGQNTGELFFGEGSRLTVL.